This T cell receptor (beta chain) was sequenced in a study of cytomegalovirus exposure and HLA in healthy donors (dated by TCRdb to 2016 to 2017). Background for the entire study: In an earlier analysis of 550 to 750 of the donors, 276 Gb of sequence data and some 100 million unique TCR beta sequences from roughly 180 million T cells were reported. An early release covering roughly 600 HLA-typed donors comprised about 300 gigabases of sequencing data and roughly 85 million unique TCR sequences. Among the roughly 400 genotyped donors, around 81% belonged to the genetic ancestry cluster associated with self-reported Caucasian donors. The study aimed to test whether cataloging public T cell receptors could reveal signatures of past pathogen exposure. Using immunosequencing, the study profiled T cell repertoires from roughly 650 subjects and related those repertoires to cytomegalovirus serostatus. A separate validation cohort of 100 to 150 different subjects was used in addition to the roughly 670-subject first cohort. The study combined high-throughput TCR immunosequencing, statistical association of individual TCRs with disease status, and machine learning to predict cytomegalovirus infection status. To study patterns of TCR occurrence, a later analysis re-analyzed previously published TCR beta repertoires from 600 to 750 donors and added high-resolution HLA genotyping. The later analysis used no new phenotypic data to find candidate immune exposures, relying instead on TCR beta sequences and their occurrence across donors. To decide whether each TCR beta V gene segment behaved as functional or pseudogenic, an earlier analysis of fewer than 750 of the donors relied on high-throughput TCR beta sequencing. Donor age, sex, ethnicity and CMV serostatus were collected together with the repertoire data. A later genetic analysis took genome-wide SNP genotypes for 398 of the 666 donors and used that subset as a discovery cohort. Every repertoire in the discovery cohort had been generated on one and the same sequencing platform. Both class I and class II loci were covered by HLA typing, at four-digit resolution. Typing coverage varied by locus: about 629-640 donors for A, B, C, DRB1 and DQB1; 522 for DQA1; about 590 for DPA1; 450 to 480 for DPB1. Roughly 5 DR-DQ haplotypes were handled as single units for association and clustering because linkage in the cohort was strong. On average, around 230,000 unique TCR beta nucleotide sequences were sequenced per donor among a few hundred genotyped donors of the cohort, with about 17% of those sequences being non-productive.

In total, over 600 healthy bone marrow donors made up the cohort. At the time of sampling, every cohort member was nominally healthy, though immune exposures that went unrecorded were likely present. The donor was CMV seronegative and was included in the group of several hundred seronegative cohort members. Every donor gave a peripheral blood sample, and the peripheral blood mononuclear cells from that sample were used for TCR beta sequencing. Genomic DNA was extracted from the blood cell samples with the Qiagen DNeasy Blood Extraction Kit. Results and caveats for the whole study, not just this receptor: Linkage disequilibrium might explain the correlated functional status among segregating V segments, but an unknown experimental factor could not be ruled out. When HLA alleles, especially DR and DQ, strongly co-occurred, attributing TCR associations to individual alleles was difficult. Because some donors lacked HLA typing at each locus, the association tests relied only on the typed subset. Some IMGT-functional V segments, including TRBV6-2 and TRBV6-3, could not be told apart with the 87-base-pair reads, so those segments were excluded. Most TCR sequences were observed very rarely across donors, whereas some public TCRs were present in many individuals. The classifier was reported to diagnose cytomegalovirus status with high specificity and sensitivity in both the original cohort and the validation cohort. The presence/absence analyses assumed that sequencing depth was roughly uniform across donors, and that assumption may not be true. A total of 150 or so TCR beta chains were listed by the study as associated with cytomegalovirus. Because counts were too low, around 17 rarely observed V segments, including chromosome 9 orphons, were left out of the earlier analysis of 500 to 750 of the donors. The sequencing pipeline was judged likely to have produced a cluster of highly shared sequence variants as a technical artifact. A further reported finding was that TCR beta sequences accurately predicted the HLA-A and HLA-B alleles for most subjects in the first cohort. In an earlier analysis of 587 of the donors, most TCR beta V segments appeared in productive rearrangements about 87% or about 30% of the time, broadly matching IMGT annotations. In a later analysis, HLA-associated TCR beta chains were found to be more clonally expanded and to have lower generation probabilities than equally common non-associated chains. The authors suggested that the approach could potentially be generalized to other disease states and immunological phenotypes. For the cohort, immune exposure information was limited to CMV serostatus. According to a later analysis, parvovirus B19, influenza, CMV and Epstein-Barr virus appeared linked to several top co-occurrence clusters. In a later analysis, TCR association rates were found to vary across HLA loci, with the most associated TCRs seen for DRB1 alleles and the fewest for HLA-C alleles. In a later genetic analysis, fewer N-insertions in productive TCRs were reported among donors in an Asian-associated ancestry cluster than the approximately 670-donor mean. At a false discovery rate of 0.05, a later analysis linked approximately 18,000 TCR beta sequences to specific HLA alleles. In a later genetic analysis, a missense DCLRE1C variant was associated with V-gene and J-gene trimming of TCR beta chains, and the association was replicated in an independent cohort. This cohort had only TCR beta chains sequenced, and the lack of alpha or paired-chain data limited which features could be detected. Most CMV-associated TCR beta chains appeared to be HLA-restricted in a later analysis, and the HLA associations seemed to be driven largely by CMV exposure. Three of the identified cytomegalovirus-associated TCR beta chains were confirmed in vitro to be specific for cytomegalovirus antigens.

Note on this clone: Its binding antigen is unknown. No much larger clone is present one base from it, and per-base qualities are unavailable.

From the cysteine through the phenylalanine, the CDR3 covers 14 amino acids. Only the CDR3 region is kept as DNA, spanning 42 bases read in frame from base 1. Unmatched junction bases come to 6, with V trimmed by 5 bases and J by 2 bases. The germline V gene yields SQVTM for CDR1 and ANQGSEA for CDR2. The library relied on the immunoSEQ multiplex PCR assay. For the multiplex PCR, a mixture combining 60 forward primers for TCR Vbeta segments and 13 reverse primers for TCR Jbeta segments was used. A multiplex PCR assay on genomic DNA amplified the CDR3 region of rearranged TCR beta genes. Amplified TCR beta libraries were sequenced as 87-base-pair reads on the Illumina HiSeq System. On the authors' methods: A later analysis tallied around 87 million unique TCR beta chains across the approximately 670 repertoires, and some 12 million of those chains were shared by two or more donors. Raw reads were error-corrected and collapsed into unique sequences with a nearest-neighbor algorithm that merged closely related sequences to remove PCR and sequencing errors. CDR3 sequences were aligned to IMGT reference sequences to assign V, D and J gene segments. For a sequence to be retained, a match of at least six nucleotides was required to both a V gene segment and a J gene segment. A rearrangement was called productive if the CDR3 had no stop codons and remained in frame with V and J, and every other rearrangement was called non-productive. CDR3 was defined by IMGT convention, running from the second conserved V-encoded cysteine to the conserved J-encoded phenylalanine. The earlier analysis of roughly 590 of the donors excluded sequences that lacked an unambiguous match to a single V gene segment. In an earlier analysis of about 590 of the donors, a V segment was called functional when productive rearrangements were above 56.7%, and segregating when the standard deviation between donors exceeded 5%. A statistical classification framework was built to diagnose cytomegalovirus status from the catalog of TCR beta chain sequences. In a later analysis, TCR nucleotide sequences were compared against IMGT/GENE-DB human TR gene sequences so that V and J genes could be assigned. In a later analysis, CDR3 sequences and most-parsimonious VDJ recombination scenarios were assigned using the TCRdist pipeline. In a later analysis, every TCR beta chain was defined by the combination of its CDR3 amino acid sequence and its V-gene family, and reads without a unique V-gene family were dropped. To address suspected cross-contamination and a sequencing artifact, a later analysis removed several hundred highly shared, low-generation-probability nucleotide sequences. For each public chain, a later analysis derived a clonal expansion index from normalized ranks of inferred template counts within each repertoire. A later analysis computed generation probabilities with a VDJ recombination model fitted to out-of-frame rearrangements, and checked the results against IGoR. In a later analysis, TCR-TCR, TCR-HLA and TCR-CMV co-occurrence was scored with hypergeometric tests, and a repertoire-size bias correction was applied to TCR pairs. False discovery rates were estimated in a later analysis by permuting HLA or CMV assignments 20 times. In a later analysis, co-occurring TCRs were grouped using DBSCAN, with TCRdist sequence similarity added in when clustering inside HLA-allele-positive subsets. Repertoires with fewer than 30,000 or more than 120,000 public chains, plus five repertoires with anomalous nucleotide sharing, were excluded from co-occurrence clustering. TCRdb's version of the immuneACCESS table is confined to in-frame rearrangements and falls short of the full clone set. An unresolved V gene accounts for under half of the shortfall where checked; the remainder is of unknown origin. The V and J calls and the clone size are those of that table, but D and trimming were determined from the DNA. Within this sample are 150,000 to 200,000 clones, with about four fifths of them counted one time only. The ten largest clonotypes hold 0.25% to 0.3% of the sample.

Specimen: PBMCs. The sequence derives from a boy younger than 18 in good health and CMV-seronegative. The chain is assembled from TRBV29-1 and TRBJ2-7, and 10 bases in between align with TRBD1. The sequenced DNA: TGCAGCGTTCTTCCGGGACAGGGGACCTACGAGCAGTACTTC. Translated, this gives CSVLPGQGTYEQYF.